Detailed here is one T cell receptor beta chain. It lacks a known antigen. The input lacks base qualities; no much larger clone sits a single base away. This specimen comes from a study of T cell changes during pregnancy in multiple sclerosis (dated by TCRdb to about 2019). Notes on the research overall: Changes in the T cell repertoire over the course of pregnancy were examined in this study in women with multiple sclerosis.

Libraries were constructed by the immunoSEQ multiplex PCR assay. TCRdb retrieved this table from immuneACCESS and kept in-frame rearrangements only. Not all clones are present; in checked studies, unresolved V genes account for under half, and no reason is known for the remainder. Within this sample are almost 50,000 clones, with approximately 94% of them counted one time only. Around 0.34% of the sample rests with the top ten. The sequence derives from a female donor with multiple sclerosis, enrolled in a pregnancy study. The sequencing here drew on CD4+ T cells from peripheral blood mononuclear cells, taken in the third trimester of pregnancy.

The CDR3 region: CSARSEETQYF. DNA sequence: TGCAGTGCGCGGTCGGAGGAGACCCAGTACTTC. The chain is made from TRBV20-1 and TRBJ2-5; no D segment can be confidently identified. From the cysteine through the phenylalanine, the CDR3 covers 11 amino acids. Left in the record is the CDR3 DNA by itself, 33 bases read in frame from the first base. Cut back by 6 bases and 5 bases, the V and J ends lie 10 bases apart. The germline V gene (reference sequence) specifies DFQATT as CDR1 and SNEGSKA as CDR2.